Listed here are 3 T cell receptor beta chains from one sample, sequenced in a study of T cell responses to AZD1222 COVID-19 vaccine. The method was immunoSEQ multiplex PCR; TCRdb's version includes in-frame clones alone and lacks a portion of them. This table holds some 98,000 clones, around nine tenths found once. The specimen comprised peripheral blood, sampled on day 0 of AZD1222 vaccination. These receptors originate from an adult in good health.

The chain uses TRBV3-1 (or the pseudogene TRBV3-2) and TRBJ2-7; D may correspond to TRBD1 or TRBD2 (6 bases each). The CDR3 sequence is 14 residues long. Germline V gene sequence: CDR1 LGHDT, CDR2 YNNKEL (reference sequence). V lost 1 base and J 5 bases, leaving 12 bases between the germline ends. The CDR3 DNA follows: TGTGCCAGCAGCCAAGGAGGGGGGTGGAACGAGCAGTACTTC. It yields the protein CASSQGGGWNEQYF.

V is TRBV7-9 and J is TRBJ2-7, with TRBD1 as a possible D gene (5 bases). Germline-derived CDR1 and CDR2 are SEHNR and FQNEAQ (reference sequence). V was shortened by 1 base and J by 2 bases, with 12 bases between the two germline ends. There are 15 residues in the CDR3. The CDR3, as DNA: TGTGCCAGCAGCTTAGGGGGCCTCGGACCCTACGAGCAGTACTTC. Amino acids: CASSLGGLGPYEQYF. Looking up the rest from reference TRBV7-9 and TRBJ2-7 gives the full variable domain: DTGVSQNPRHKITKRGQNVTFRCDPISEHNRLYWYRQTLGQGPEFLTYFQNEAQLEKSRLLSDRFSAERPKGSFSTLEIQRTEQGDSAMYLCASSLGGLGPYEQYFGPGTRLTVT.

This clone was recorded a few times. CDR3 sequence reads: CASSLDRWVRLAGKQYF. CDR3 nucleotides: TGTGCCAGCAGCTTAGATAGATGGGTCAGACTAGCGGGGAAGCAGTACTTC. This chain links TRBV11-2 with TRBJ2-7, with 11 bases lining up with TRBD2. Germline-derived CDR1 and CDR2 are SGHAT and FQNNGV. J was trimmed by 8 bases and V by 0 bases; bases with no gene match: 12. The CDR3 consists of 17 residues.